This T cell receptor beta chain is drawn from a study of neurological immune-mediated disorders. From germline, CDR1 is SGHRS and CDR2 YFSETQ. The CDR3 is 13 amino acids. With 8 bases removed from V and 2 bases from J, the gap between germline ends came to 14 bases. TCRdb reanalysed the 5' RACE reads using MiXCR and keeps one entry per CDR3 protein. The table has about 30,000 distinct CDR3 sequences, roughly 15% seen once. This clonotype came up a few times. The rearrangement uses TRBV5-1 and TRBJ2-7; possibly TRBD1 for D (6 bases). This clonotype originated in a man between 65 and 85 years old in good health. Sequencing was done on a sample of PBMCs. The CDR3 sequence is CASRSTGTYEQYF. Here the CDR3 DNA reads TGCGCCAGTAGATCAACAGGGACCTACGAGCAGTACTTC.